These 23 T cell receptor beta chains were sequenced from one sample in a study of CD8 T cells in Susac syndrome. When the RNA was reverse transcribed, random hexamers were used with an input of roughly 0.5 to 1 ug. One entry per CDR3 protein, called by TCRdb with MiXCR from the immunoSEQ multiplex PCR reads. Altogether 200,000 or so distinct CDR3 sequences are present, nearly 95% being singletons, with the ten largest covering approximately 0.093%. The sample consisted of CD4+ T cells from PBMCs. The receptor source for this set is a human donor with multiple sclerosis.

The chain carries TRBV3-1 and TRBJ2-7; D might be TRBD2 (5 bases). V was trimmed by 5 bases and J by 3 bases, leaving 14 bases between them. The germline CDR1 and CDR2 sequences are LGHDT and YNNKEL (reference sequence). The CDR3 has 14 residues. CDR3 nucleotide sequence: TGTGCCAGCAGCTCCCGAACCGGGATCTACGAGCAGTACTTC. Encoded protein: CASSSRTGIYEQYF.

This sequence joins TRBV2 and TRBJ2-3; no definite D call. The CDR3 is 11 residues long. Germline CDR1 SNHLY, CDR2 FYNNEI. Trimming removed 5 bases from V and 6 bases from J, with 6 bases in between. The CDR3 loop reads CASSPFDTQYF. For the CDR3, the DNA is TGTGCCAGCAGTCCGTTTGATACGCAGTATTTT.

The rearrangement joins TRBV10-3 to TRBJ1-5, with a possible D match to TRBD1 (5 bases). Germline assignment: CDR1 ENHRY and CDR2 SYGVKD. Deletions cut 8 bases from V and 9 bases from J, with 17 bases between. CDR3 length: 13 amino acids. In DNA form, the CDR3 reads TGTGCCATCGGCGCAGGGCAAGGGAGGCCCCAGCATTTT. This encodes CAIGAGQGRPQHF.

For the CDR3, the DNA is TGCGCCAGCAGCAAAGGAGGAGACCAAGAGACCCAGTACTTC. Its protein product is CASSKGGDQETQYF. The V call is TRBV4-1, the J call TRBJ2-5; a possible D gene is TRBD2 (5 bases). V gave up 5 bases and J gave up 0 bases, with 10 bases separating them. The CDR3 is made up of 14 amino acids. In germline, CDR1 is MGHRA, CDR2 YSYEKL.

Of note for this clonotype: One end of the junction fails to match germline, which may point to a read error. The gene calls are TRBV7-6 and TRBJ1-4; TRBD1 matches 7 bases. From germline, CDR1 is SGHVS and CDR2 FNYEAQ. CDR3 length: 13 residues. Written as DNA, the CDR3 is TGTGCTGTTTTGGCAGGGGGTAGTGAAAAACTGGTTTTT. Translating it yields CAVLAGGSEKLVF.

This rearrangement joins TRBV6-1 to TRBJ1-5, with TRBD1 matching 8 bases. CDR3 length: 14 amino acids. V lost 5 bases and J lost 5; bases outside the gene matches: 5. CDR1 MNHNS and CDR2 SASEGT come from the germline V gene. Here the CDR3 reads CASSNRGMDQPQHF. DNA of the CDR3: TGTGCCAGCAGTAACAGGGGGATGGATCAGCCCCAGCATTTT.

The rearrangement uses TRBV12-3 or TRBV12-4 and TRBJ2-7; D call uncertain. The V and J ends lost 0 bases and 1 base respectively, with 7 bases between them. CDR3 length: 14 amino acids. The CDR3 DNA follows: TGTGCCAGCAGTTTAGCGGAACCTTCCTACGAGCAGTACTTC. This encodes CASSLAEPSYEQYF.

This chain links TRBV24-1 with TRBJ2-4; TRBD1 agrees at 7 bases. The V segment lost 5 bases and the J segment 7 bases; nucleotides outside the gene matches: 7. This CDR3 spans 14 amino acids. Germline CDR1 reads KGHDR; CDR2 reads SFDVKD. The CDR3 loop is CATSGAQGSNIQYF. The CDR3 DNA reads TGTGCCACCAGTGGAGCACAGGGGTCTAACATTCAGTACTTC.

The chain recombines TRBV12-5 with TRBJ2-1; 9 positions agree with TRBD2. Germline CDR1 LGHNT, CDR2 FRNRAP. The CDR3 sequence is 17 residues long. V was pared by 0 bases and J by 6 bases, with 9 bases of the junction left unmatched. This CDR3 reads CASGLVVAGGPGNEQFF. The CDR3 DNA reads TGTGCTAGTGGTTTGGTAGTTGCGGGAGGGCCCGGCAATGAGCAGTTCTTC.

The CDR3 protein is CASSMTGYQETQYF. The CDR3 coding sequence is TGTGCCAGCAGTATGACAGGTTACCAAGAGACCCAGTACTTC. The chain employs TRBV6-6 and TRBJ2-5; TRBD1 is a possible D gene (6 bases). Trimming left V 5 bases short and J 0 bases short, with 10 bases between. CDR3 length: 14 amino acids. CDR1 and CDR2 from the germline V gene are MNHNY and SVGAGI (reference sequence).

The rearrangement links TRBV11-2 to TRBJ1-4; no clear D gene. Trimming left V 0 bases short and J 7 bases short, with 12 bases between. The CDR3 is 15 amino acids. Germline loops: CDR1 SGHAT, CDR2 FQNNGV. The DNA for the CDR3 is TGTGCCAGCAGCTTAGAATGGGCCAGCCTTGAAAAACTGTTTTTT. It codes for CASSLEWASLEKLFF.

The chain combines TRBV7-9 with TRBJ2-5; D call uncertain. The CDR3 spans 15 residues. V was clipped by 2 bases and J by 5 bases, with 15 bases between them. Germline V gene lookup returns CDR1 SEHNR and CDR2 FQNEAQ (reference sequence). The CDR3 here is CASSLKGTSSETQYF. CDR3 DNA: TGTGCCAGCAGCTTAAAGGGCACCTCGTCCGAGACCCAGTACTTC.

The genes are TRBV29-1 and TRBJ2-7; the match to TRBD2 covers 8 bases. V lost 8 bases to trimming and J lost 6 bases; unmatched junction nucleotides: 12. CDR3 length: 13 amino acids. Germline V gene data show CDR1 as SQVTM and CDR2 as ANQGSEA. The CDR3 region is CSIRPSSGVEQYF. In DNA, the CDR3 is TGCAGCATAAGGCCGAGTAGCGGGGTCGAGCAGTACTTC.

The V and J genes are TRBV23-1 and TRBJ1-2, with D hard to call. TRBV23-1 qualifies as an ORF whose function is uncertain. Trimming cost V 0 bases and J 4 bases, with 21 bases left between them. The CDR3 contains 18 residues. This CDR3 is CASSQSGNPDIMGYGYTF. Here the CDR3 DNA reads TGCGCCAGCAGTCAATCGGGGAATCCCGACATAATGGGCTATGGCTACACCTTC.

This rearrangement joins TRBV30 to TRBJ1-6; TRBD1 agrees at 10 bases. Unmatched junction bases numbered 9, after V lost 1 base and J lost 12 bases. Germline lookup yields CDR1 GTSNPN and CDR2 SVGIG (reference sequence). This CDR3 has 15 amino acids. CDR3 nucleotides: TGTGCCTGGAGTGCACCGGACAGGGGGTATCAACCCCTCCACTTT. Residues: CAWSAPDRGYQPLHF.

The rearrangement uses TRBV20-1 and TRBJ2-5; 8 nucleotides align to TRBD2. The CDR3 runs 16 residues. Trimming removed 1 base from V and 4 bases from J; junction bases left unmatched: 11. Germline CDR1 is DFQATT and CDR2 is SNEGSKA (reference sequence). CDR3 sequence reads: CSARAYLREARETQYF. DNA for the CDR3: TGCAGTGCTAGAGCCTATTTGCGGGAGGCTAGAGAGACCCAGTACTTC.

The chain links TRBV12-3 or TRBV12-4 to TRBJ2-4, with TRBD1 matching 8 bases. The CDR3 is 13 amino acids. Losses at the gene ends were 5 bases for V and 6 bases for J; bases not matched to a gene: 3. Written as DNA, the CDR3 is TGTGCCAGCAGTGATGACAGGGGAAACATTCAGTACTTC. Its protein product is CASSDDRGNIQYF.

The V gene is TRBV18, the J gene TRBJ2-1; D possibly matches TRBD1 or TRBD2 (5 bases each). The germline V and J ends were trimmed by 3 bases and 8 bases, with 11 bases remaining between them. The CDR3 has 13 residues. The germline CDR1 and CDR2 sequences are KGHSH and LQKENI. The CDR3 here is CASSPPGRDEQFF. The CDR3, as DNA: TGTGCCAGCTCACCCCCGGGGCGGGATGAGCAGTTCTTC.

V is TRBV14 and J is TRBJ1-1; D gene ambiguous. This CDR3 is built from 13 residues. Trimming removed 4 bases from V and 4 bases from J, with 10 bases in between. Looked up from germline, CDR1 is SGHDN and CDR2 is FVKESK. The CDR3 DNA reads as TGTGCCAGCAGCCCCTATGAAGGCACTGAAGCTTTCTTT. Encoded protein: CASSPYEGTEAFF.

This rearrangement joins TRBV11-2 to TRBJ2-1; perhaps TRBD1 as D (5 bases). The V gene's germline CDR1 is SGHAT and CDR2 FQNNGV. Trimming took off 0 bases at V and 11 bases at J, with 11 bases between the two ends. The CDR3 sequence is 13 residues long. CDR3 loop: CASSLDRSGKQFF. The CDR3 DNA reads TGTGCCAGCAGCTTAGATAGGTCAGGGAAGCAGTTCTTC.

This chain uses TRBV9 with TRBJ2-2, with unresolved D. Per germline, CDR1 SGDLS and CDR2 YYNGEE. V lost 9 bases to trimming and J lost 5 bases, with 14 bases between them. The CDR3 is made up of 13 amino acids. DNA for the CDR3: TGTGCCACCAGTAGAGGTGAGACCGGGGAGCTGTTTTTT. Its protein is CATSRGETGELFF.

The rearrangement joins TRBV12-3 or TRBV12-4 to TRBJ1-2; 8 bases fit TRBD1. V shed 5 bases, J shed 8 bases, and the junction held 13 bases outside the gene matches. The CDR3 is 15 amino acids. CDR3 sequence reads: CASSPGTGAAWGYTF. The CDR3 DNA is TGTGCCAGCAGTCCCGGGACAGGCGCTGCATGGGGCTACACCTTC.

This sequence joins TRBV11-2 and TRBJ2-4; weak D call: TRBD2 (5 bases). Germline V gene lookup returns CDR1 SGHAT and CDR2 FQNNGV. This CDR3 is 14 amino acids long. V gave up 3 bases and J gave up 2 bases, with 8 bases separating them. In DNA, the CDR3 is TGTGCCAGCAGCTTTCGGAGGACCAAAAACATTCAGTACTTC. Its protein product is CASSFRRTKNIQYF.